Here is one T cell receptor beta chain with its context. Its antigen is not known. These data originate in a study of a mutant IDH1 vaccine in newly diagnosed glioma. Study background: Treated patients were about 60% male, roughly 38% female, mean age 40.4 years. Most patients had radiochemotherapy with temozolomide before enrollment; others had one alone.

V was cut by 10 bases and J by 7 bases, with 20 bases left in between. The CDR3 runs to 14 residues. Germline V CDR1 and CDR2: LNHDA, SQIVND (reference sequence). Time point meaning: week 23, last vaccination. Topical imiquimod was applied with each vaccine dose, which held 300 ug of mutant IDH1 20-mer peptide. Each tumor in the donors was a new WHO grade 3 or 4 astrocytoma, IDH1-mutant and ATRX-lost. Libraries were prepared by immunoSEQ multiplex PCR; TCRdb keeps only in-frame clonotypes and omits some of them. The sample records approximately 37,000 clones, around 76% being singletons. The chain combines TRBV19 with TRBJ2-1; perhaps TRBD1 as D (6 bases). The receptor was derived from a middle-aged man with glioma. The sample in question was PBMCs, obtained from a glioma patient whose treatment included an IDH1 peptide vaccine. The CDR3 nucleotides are TGTGCCACTCATTCCGAGACAGGAATTAATGAGCAGTTCTTC. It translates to CATHSETGINEQFF.